The clone carrying this T cell receptor beta chain appeared a single time. What it recognizes is unknown. TCRdb processed the 5' RACE reads anew with MiXCR; each CDR3 protein has one entry. The table lists approximately 300,000 distinct CDR3 sequences, less than 20% of them singletons. The V end was cut by 0 bases, the J end by 8 bases, with 5 bases between. The CDR3 is 13 amino acids. The record originates from a study of T-cell memory formation after mild COVID-19. General study findings and limits: Some clones that responded were present in memory (sampled pre-infection), which suggests cross-reactive memory joined. CD4+ contracting clones lay mainly in CM and EM, CD8+ ones in EMRA.

The sequence came from a man younger than 35 who had mild COVID-19 (a few samples of this study predate the infection). Cell type and time point are not known. This sequence joins TRBV12-3 or TRBV12-4 and TRBJ1-6; D ambiguous. Sample: PBMCs or a T cell subset sorted from them (not recorded which). The CDR3 DNA follows: TGTGCCAGCAGTTTAGCGCAGCATTCACCCCTCCACTTT. Translating gives CASSLAQHSPLHF.